This TCR beta chain was observed in a study of CD8+ T cells in alopecia areata. Study details: Tofacitinib was taken orally by treated patients, and the dose was 5 to 10 mg twice daily. General study results and limits: Tofacitinib did not eliminate many expanded lesional clones from scalp or blood.

V dropped 0 bases and J dropped 5 bases, with 13 bases sitting between them. This CDR3 is 15 amino acids long. Looked up from germline, CDR1 is LNHNV and CDR2 is YYDKDF (reference sequence). The authors extracted RNA and reverse transcribed it into cDNA as the sequencing template. Sequencing was performed with immunoSEQ multiplex PCR; in TCRdb, only in-frame clones are kept and a portion is missing. Here the sample spans 4,500 to 6,000 clones, about 71% being singletons. As regards this clone: What it binds is unknown.

Indicated treatment: oral pan-JAK inhibitor, 5-10 mg twice daily. Both peripheral blood and punch biopsies of lesional scalp skin were obtained from patients who had alopecia areata. The chain has TRBV15 and TRBJ2-5; D is unresolved. Sequenced here: skin, sampled at week 24, from a patient treated with tofacitinib. The clonotype originates from a human donor with alopecia areata. CDR3 sequence: CATSRDREGRETQYF. In DNA form, the CDR3 reads TGTGCCACCAGCAGAGATCGCGAAGGGCGTGAGACCCAGTACTTC.